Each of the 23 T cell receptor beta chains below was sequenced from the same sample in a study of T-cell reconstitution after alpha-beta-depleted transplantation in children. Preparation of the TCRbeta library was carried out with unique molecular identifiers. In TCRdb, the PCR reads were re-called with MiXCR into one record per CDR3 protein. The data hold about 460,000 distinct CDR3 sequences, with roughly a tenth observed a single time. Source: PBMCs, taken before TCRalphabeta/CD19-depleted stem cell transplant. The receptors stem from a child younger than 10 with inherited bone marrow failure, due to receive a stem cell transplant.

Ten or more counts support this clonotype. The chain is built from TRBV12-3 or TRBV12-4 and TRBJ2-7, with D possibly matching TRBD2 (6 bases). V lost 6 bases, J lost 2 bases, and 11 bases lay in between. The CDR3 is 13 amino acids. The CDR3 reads CASRPGEAYEQYF. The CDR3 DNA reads TGTGCCAGCAGACCGGGAGAGGCCTACGAGCAGTACTTC.

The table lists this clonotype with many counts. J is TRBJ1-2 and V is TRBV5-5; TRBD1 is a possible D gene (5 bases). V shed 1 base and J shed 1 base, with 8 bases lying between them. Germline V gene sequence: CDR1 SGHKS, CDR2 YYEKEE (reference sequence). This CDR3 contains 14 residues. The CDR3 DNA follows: TGTGCCAGCAGCTTGCCAGGGCTTAACTATGGCTACACCTTC. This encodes CASSLPGLNYGYTF.

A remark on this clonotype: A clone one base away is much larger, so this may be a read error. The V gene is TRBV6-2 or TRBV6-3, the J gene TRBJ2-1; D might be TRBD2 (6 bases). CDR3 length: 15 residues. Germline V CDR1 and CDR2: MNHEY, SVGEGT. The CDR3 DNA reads TGTGCCAGCAGCCGGAGGGCCGGACTATCCAATGCGCAGTTCTTC. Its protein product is CASSRRAGLSNAQFF.

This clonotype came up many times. CDR3 protein: CASSPGRNTEAFF. The DNA of the CDR3 is TGTGCCAGCAGTCCCGGGAGGAACACTGAAGCTTTCTTT. J is TRBJ1-1 and V is TRBV6-1; no definite D call. V lost 5 bases, J lost 1 base, and 8 bases lay in between. The germline CDR1 and CDR2 sequences are MNHNS and SASEGT. CDR3 length: 13 amino acids.

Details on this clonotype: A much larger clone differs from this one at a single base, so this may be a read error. The CDR3 DNA follows: TGTGCCAGCAGCCAGACCGCAGGGGTGAACTATGGCTACACCTTC. Encoded protein: CASSQTAGVNYGYTF. V is TRBV4-2 and J is TRBJ1-2; D might be TRBD1 (6 bases). The length of the CDR3 is 15 residues. CDR1 is LGHNA and CDR2 is YNFKEQ in the germline V gene. V dropped 3 bases and J dropped 2 bases, with 13 bases sitting between them.

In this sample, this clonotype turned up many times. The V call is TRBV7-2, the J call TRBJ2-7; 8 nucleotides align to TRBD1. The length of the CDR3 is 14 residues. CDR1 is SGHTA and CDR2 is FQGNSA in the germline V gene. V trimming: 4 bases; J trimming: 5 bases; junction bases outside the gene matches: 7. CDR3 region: CASSSVAQGDEQYF. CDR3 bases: TGTGCCAGCAGCTCCGTAGCACAGGGGGACGAGCAGTACTTC.

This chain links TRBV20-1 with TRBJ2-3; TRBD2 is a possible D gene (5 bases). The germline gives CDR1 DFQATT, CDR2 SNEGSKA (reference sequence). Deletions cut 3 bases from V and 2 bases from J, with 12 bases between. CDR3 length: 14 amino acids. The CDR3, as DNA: TGCAGTGCTAGTCCGAGGGTTATCACAGATACGCAGTATTTT. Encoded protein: CSASPRVITDTQYF.

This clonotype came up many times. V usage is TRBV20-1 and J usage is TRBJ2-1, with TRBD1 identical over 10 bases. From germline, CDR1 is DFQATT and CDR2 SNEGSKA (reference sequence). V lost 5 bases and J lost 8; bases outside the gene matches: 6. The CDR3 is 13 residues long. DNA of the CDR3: TGCAGTGCTCCTGGACAGGGGGTAGATGAGCAGTTCTTC. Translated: CSAPGQGVDEQFF.

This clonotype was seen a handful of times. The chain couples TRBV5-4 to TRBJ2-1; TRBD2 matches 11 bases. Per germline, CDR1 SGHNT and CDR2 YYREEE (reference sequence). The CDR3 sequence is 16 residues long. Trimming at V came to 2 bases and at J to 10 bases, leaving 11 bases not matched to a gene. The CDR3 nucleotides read TGTGCCAGCAGCTTAAGAGTAGCGGGAGGGCCGGAAGAGCAGTTCTTC. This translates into CASSLRVAGGPEEQFF.

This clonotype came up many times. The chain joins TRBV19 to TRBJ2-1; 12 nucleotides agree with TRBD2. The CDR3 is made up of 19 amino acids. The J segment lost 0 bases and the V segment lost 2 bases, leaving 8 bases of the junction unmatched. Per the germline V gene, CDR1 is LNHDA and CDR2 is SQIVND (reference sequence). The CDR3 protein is CASSIYARTSGVSYNEQFF. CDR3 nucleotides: TGTGCCAGTAGTATATATGCTAGGACTAGCGGGGTCTCCTACAATGAGCAGTTCTTC.

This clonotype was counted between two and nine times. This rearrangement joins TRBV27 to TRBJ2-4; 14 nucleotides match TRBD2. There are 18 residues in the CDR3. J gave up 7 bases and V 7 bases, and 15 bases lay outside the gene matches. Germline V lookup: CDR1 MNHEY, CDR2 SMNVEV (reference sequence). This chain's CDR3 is CASKLSPGLAGGMNIQYF. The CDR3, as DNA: TGTGCCAGCAAACTCTCCCCTGGACTAGCGGGAGGCATGAACATTCAGTACTTC.

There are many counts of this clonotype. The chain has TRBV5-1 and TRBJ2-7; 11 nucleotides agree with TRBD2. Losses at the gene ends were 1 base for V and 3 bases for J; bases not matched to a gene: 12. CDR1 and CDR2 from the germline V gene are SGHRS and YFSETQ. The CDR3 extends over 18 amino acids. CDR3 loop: CASSLSRIELAGVYEQYF. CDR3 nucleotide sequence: TGCGCCAGCAGCTTGAGTCGAATCGAACTAGCGGGAGTCTACGAGCAGTACTTC.

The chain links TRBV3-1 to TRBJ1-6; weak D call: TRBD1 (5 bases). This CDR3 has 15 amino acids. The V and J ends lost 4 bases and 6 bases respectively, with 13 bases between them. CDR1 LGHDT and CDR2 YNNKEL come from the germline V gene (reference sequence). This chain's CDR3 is CASSPGGPFNSPLHF. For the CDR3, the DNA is TGTGCCAGCAGCCCCGGGGGACCGTTTAATTCACCCCTCCACTTT.

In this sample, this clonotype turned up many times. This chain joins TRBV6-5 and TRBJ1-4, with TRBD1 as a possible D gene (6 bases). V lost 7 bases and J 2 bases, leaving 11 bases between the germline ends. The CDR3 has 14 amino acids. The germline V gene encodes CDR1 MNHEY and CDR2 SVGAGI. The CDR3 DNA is TGTGCCAGCACTTGGACAGCGACTAATGAAAAACTGTTTTTT. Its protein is CASTWTATNEKLFF.

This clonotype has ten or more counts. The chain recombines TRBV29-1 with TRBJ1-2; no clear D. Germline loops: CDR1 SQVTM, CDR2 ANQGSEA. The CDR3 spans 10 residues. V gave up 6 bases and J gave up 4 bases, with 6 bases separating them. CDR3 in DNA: TGCAGCGTAGACCCCTATGGCTACACCTTC. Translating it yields CSVDPYGYTF.

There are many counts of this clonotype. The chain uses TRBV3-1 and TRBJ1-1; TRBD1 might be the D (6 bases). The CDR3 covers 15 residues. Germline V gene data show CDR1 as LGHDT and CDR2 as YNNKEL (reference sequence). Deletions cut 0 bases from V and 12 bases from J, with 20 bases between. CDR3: CASSQEPQFGGRTFF. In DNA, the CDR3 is TGTGCCAGCAGCCAAGAACCCCAATTCGGGGGGCGAACTTTCTTT. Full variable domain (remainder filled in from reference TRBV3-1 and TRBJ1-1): DTAVSQTPKYLVTQMGNDKSIKCEQNLGHDTMYWYKQDSKKFLKIMFSYNNKELIINETVPNRFSPKSPDKAHLNLHINSLELGDSAVYFCASSQEPQFGGRTFFGQGTRLTVV.

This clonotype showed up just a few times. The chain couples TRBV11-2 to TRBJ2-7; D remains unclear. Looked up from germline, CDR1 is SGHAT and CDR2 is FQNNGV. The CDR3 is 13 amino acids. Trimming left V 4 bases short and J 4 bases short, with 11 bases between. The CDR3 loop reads CASSSQSGYEQYF. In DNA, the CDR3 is TGTGCCAGCAGCTCCCAATCAGGATACGAGCAGTACTTC.

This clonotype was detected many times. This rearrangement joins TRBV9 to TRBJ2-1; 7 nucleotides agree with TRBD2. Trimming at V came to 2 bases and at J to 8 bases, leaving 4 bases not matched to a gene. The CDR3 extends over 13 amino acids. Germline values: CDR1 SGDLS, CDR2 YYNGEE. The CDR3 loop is CASSVASGDEQFF. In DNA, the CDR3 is TGTGCCAGCAGCGTGGCTAGCGGCGATGAGCAGTTCTTC.

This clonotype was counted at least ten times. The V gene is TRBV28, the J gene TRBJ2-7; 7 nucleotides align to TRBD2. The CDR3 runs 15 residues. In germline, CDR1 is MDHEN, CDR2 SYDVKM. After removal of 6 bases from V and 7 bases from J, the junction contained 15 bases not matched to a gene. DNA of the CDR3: TGTGCCAGCAGCACCGATTGGACTAGGCCGGGGGAGCAGTACTTC. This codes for CASSTDWTRPGEQYF.

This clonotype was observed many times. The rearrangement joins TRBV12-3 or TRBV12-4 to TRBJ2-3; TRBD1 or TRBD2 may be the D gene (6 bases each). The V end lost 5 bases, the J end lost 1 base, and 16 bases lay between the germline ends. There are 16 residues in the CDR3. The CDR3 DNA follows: TGTGCCAGCAGTCTTGACGGGGGCTCGGGCACAGATACGCAGTATTTT. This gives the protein CASSLDGGSGTDTQYF.

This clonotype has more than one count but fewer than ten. The chain's CDR3 is CASSLGGRGLYEQYF. For the CDR3, the DNA is TGTGCCAGCAGTTTGGGGGGAAGGGGCCTCTACGAGCAGTACTTC. The rearrangement joins TRBV12-3 or TRBV12-4 to TRBJ2-7; D is possibly TRBD2 (6 bases). V shed 3 bases and J shed 3 bases, with 15 bases lying between them. The CDR3 covers 15 residues.

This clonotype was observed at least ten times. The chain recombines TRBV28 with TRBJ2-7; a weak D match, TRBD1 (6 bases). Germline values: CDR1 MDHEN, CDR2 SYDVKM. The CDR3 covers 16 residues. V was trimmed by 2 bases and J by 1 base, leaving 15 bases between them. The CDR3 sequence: CASSLKQGILSYEQYF. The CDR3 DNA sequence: TGTGCCAGCAGTTTAAAACAGGGAATACTATCCTACGAGCAGTACTTC.

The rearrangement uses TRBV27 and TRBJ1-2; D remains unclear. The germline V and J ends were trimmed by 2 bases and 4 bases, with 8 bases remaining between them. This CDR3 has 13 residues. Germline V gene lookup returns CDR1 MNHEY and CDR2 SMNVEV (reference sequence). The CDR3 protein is CASSLDGFYGYTF. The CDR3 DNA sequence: TGTGCCAGCAGTTTAGACGGCTTCTATGGCTACACCTTC.